The 18 T cell receptor beta chains presented below share a single source sample, sequenced in a study of blood T cell repertoires in COVID-19. Libraries were prepared by immunoSEQ multiplex PCR; TCRdb keeps only in-frame clonotypes and omits some of them. The sample has about 160,000 clones; around 93% are singletons. Sequenced: peripheral blood. Every receptor here comes from a man younger than 40 with COVID-19, enrolled during active disease.

This clone is a singleton in its sample. The V call is TRBV21-1, the J call TRBJ2-7; whether TRBD1, the table's D call, matches the DNA was not checked. TRBV21-1 corresponds to a pseudogene. This CDR3 comprises 15 residues. The DNA for the CDR3 is TGTGCCAGCAGCAAACGGGGACAGGGCAACTACGAGCAGTACTTC. Residues: CASSKRGQGNYEQYF.

This clone came up a few times. The chain joins TRBV4-2 to TRBJ1-6; D is perhaps TRBD1 (6 bases). Germline lookup yields CDR1 LGHNA and CDR2 YNFKEQ. CDR3 length: 17 amino acids. Trimming took 1 base from V and 7 from J, leaving 17 bases between them. CDR3 coding DNA: TGTGCCAGCAGCCAAGTTACGGGGGGCGGGGGAAATTCACCCCTCCACTTT. It yields the protein CASSQVTGGGGNSPLHF.

The V gene is TRBV12-5, the J gene TRBJ1-1; no firm D call. Trimming removed 0 bases at V and 1 base at J, with 12 bases between. The V gene's germline CDR1 is LGHNT and CDR2 FRNRAP. The CDR3 has 16 amino acids. This CDR3 reads CASGLVAGLGNTEAFF. CDR3 coding DNA: TGTGCTAGTGGTTTGGTAGCGGGATTAGGGAACACTGAAGCTTTCTTT. Drawing the rest from reference TRBV12-5 and TRBJ1-1, the complete variable domain is DARVTQTPRHKVTEMGQEVTMRCQPILGHNTVFWYRQTMMQGLELLAYFRNRAPLDDSGMPKDRFSAEMPDATLATLKIQPSEPRDSAVYFCASGLVAGLGNTEAFFGQGTRLTVV.

The sample holds one count of this clone. The chain couples TRBV7-9 to TRBJ1-4; a weak D match, TRBD1 (6 bases). CDR1 SEHNR and CDR2 FQNEAQ come from the germline V gene (reference sequence). The V end was cut by 3 bases, the J end by 7 bases, with 12 bases between. This CDR3 is built from 14 residues. Written as DNA, the CDR3 is TGTGCCAGCAGCTTGGGACAAGAAGTTGAAAAACTGTTTTTT. This sequence encodes CASSLGQEVEKLFF. The full variable domain, its missing parts supplied by reference TRBV7-9 and TRBJ1-4, is DTGVSQNPRHKITKRGQNVTFRCDPISEHNRLYWYRQTLGQGPEFLTYFQNEAQLEKSRLLSDRFSAERPKGSFSTLEIQRTEQGDSAMYLCASSLGQEVEKLFFGSGTQLSVL.

The chain uses TRBV6-5 and TRBJ1-2; 8 positions agree with TRBD1. Germline assignment: CDR1 MNHEY and CDR2 SVGAGI. V lost 4 bases and J lost 4; bases outside the gene matches: 8. This CDR3 is 15 amino acids long. The CDR3 nucleotides read TGTGCCAGCAGTTCCGCCCCGGGACAGGCCTATGGCTACACCTTC. This gives the protein CASSSAPGQAYGYTF.

This clone has a single count. The V call is TRBV5-4, the J call TRBJ2-7; TRBD1 aligns across 9 bases. Per germline, CDR1 SGHNT and CDR2 YYREEE (reference sequence). The trim removed 2 bases at V and 4 bases at J, leaving 10 bases unmatched. The CDR3 sequence is 16 residues long. The CDR3 sequence is CASSFPPGQGEYEQYF. The CDR3 nucleotides read TGTGCCAGCAGCTTCCCACCGGGACAGGGAGAATACGAGCAGTACTTC.

The chain uses TRBV11-3 and TRBJ2-7, with D maybe TRBD2 (5 bases). CDR1 is SGHNT and CDR2 is YENEEA in the germline V gene. The CDR3 loop spans 15 amino acids. V lost 3 bases, J lost 2 bases, and 14 bases lay in between. CDR3 amino acids: CASSLVGSKAYEQYF. CDR3 DNA sequence: TGTGCCAGCAGCTTGGTGGGGAGTAAGGCCTACGAGCAGTACTTC.

The chain employs TRBV28 and TRBJ1-2, with a possible D match to TRBD1 (5 bases). CDR1 MDHEN and CDR2 SYDVKM come from the germline V gene. CDR3 length: 15 amino acids. The ends were cut back, 8 bases at V and 0 bases at J, with 16 bases in the middle. CDR3 nucleotide sequence: TGTGCCAGCCTGGACACTCTCGAGGCTAACTATGGCTACACCTTC. Encoded protein: CASLDTLEANYGYTF.

V is TRBV12-2 and J is TRBJ2-7; TRBD1 is the table's D call and was not checked against the DNA. TRBV12-2 is labeled a pseudogene. CDR3 size: 16 residues. The CDR3: CASRLAGTDGRYEQYF. In DNA form, the CDR3 reads TGTGCAAGTCGCTTAGCGGGGACAGATGGGCGCTACGAGCAGTACTTC.

The chain employs TRBV5-4 and TRBJ1-1; D is undetermined. Trimming removed 0 bases from V and 3 bases from J, with 9 bases in between. CDR1 is SGHNT, CDR2 YYREEE, per germline (reference sequence). The CDR3 consists of 14 residues. The CDR3 protein is CASSLGARDTEAFF. DNA for the CDR3: TGTGCCAGCAGCTTGGGCGCGAGGGACACTGAAGCTTTCTTT.

The chain's CDR3 is CASSPDRAELFF. The CDR3 DNA reads as TGTGCCAGCAGCCCGGACAGGGCGGAGCTGTTTTTT. The V gene is TRBV27, the J gene TRBJ2-2; 8 nucleotides match TRBD1. This CDR3 comprises 12 residues. V lost 6 bases and J lost 10; bases outside the gene matches: 4. The germline V gene encodes CDR1 MNHEY and CDR2 SMNVEV (reference sequence).

This clone was recorded many times. The rearrangement links TRBV6-2 or TRBV6-3 to TRBJ2-3; TRBD2 matches at 10 bases. V lost 5 bases and J lost 4; bases outside the gene matches: 9. The germline gives CDR1 MNHEY, CDR2 SVGEGT. The CDR3 spans 16 residues. CDR3: CASSLEAGGLADTQYF. CDR3 coding DNA: TGTGCCAGCAGTCTCGAAGCGGGGGGGCTAGCAGATACGCAGTATTTT.

This chain joins TRBV3-1 (or the pseudogene TRBV3-2) and TRBJ1-2; 9 bases match TRBD1. The J segment lost 8 bases and the V segment lost 4 bases, leaving 11 bases of the junction unmatched. CDR1 and CDR2 (germline): LGHDT, YNNKEL (reference sequence). The CDR3 runs 15 residues. The CDR3 bases are TGTGCCAGCAGCCGAAGCCTAAACAGGGGGCTGGGCTACACCTTC. Its protein is CASSRSLNRGLGYTF.

The V and J genes are TRBV2 and TRBJ1-5; 7 nucleotides agree with TRBD1. V lost 5 bases to trimming and J lost 0 bases; unmatched junction nucleotides: 7. Germline-derived CDR1 and CDR2 are SNHLY and FYNNEI. The CDR3 has 16 residues. CDR3 nucleotide sequence: TGTGCCAGCAGTAAGAGCAGGGGGTATAGCAATCAGCCCCAGCATTTT. It is translated as CASSKSRGYSNQPQHF.

V gene TRBV19 combines with J gene TRBJ2-1; possible D gene TRBD2, 6 bases. The germline CDR1 and CDR2 sequences are LNHDA and SQIVND (reference sequence). The CDR3 totals 14 residues. The CDR3 protein is CAVRAGHSYNEQFF. CDR3 DNA sequence: TGTGCGGTTAGAGCGGGCCACTCCTACAATGAGCAGTTCTTC.

The chain has TRBV19 and TRBJ2-7; 7 bases are a match to TRBD1. This CDR3 is 15 amino acids long. Losses at the gene ends were 3 bases for V and 3 bases for J; bases not matched to a gene: 8. CDR1 and CDR2 from the germline V gene are LNHDA and SQIVND (reference sequence). For the CDR3, the DNA is TGTGCCAGTAGTATTGCCGGGACAGTTGTCTACGAGCAGTACTTC. Amino acids: CASSIAGTVVYEQYF. The variable domain in full, completed from reference TRBV19 and TRBJ2-7, reads DGGITQSPKYLFRKEGQNVTLSCEQNLNHDAMYWYRQDPGQGLRLIYYSQIVNDFQKGDIAEGYSVSREKKESFPLTVTSAQKNPTAFYLCASSIAGTVVYEQYFGPGTRLTVT.

The genes are TRBV27 and TRBJ1-1; 9 nucleotides line up with TRBD1. Germline-derived CDR1 and CDR2 are MNHEY and SMNVEV (reference sequence). The length of the CDR3 is 16 residues. Trimming removed 4 bases from V and 0 bases from J; junction bases left unmatched: 6. This CDR3 is CASSSHRGHMNTEAFF. The CDR3, as DNA: TGTGCCAGCAGTTCACACAGGGGGCACATGAACACTGAAGCTTTCTTT.

As concerns this clone: The sample holds other DNA sequences that translate to the same CDR3. The chain uses TRBV19 and TRBJ2-5; a possible D gene is TRBD2 (5 bases). Germline CDR1 is LNHDA and CDR2 is SQIVND (reference sequence). Between the trimmed V and J ends, which lost 1 base and 2 bases, there was a span of 8 bases. The CDR3 consists of 14 residues. CDR3 amino acids: CASSIGRGQETQYF. DNA of the CDR3: TGTGCCAGTAGTATAGGACGGGGACAAGAGACCCAGTACTTC.